These 14 T cell receptor beta chains originate from one sample sequenced in a study of T cell responses to AZD1222 COVID-19 vaccine. Assay: immunoSEQ multiplex PCR; the TCRdb copy retains only in-frame clones and omits some. The table has 40,000 to 55,000 clones, over 85% seen once. The sample consisted of peripheral blood, taken 28 days after the second AZD1222 dose. Source of these receptors: an adult who received the AZD1222 COVID-19 vaccine.

The genes are TRBV12-5 and TRBJ1-6; D uncertain. Germline CDR1 is LGHNT and CDR2 is FRNRAP. The V end lost 3 bases, the J end lost 13 bases, and 16 bases lay between the germline ends. The CDR3 is made up of 14 amino acids. CDR3 in amino acids: CASGFGRSLFPLHF. As DNA, the CDR3 is TGTGCTAGTGGTTTCGGACGTAGCTTATTCCCCCTCCACTTT. Together with reference TRBV12-5 and TRBJ1-6, the CDR3 gives the full variable domain: DARVTQTPRHKVTEMGQEVTMRCQPILGHNTVFWYRQTMMQGLELLAYFRNRAPLDDSGMPKDRFSAEMPDATLATLKIQPSEPRDSAVYFCASGFGRSLFPLHFGNGTRLTVT.

The chain recombines TRBV19 with TRBJ2-7; D is undetermined. This CDR3 is 12 amino acids long. Germline CDR1 LNHDA, CDR2 SQIVND (reference sequence). The V end lost 6 bases, the J end lost 2 bases, and 8 bases lay between the germline ends. CDR3 bases: TGTGCCAGTAGCGCCTCAGCCTACGAGCAGTACTTC. As protein: CASSASAYEQYF.

The chain employs TRBV5-1 and TRBJ2-1; D unresolved. The CDR3 is 13 residues long. The germline V gene has CDR1 SGHRS and CDR2 YFSETQ. V lost 4 bases and J 5 bases, leaving 10 bases between the germline ends. This CDR3 reads CASSPDGNNEQFF. CDR3 DNA: TGCGCCAGCAGCCCCGACGGAAACAATGAGCAGTTCTTC.

V gene TRBV3-1 (or the pseudogene TRBV3-2) combines with J gene TRBJ2-5, with 8 bases that match TRBD2. V was clipped by 4 bases and J by 3 bases; unmatched bases: 7. Germline V gives CDR1 LGHDT, CDR2 YNNKEL (reference sequence). The CDR3 has 15 residues. DNA of the CDR3: TGTGCCAGCAGCCGTCTCTCAGCGGGGGAAGAGACCCAGTACTTC. Translation: CASSRLSAGEETQYF.

This chain uses TRBV28 with TRBJ2-7, with TRBD2 as a possible D gene (5 bases). Trimming took 2 bases from V and 7 from J, leaving 9 bases between them. CDR1 and CDR2 (germline): MDHEN, SYDVKM. The CDR3 runs 12 residues. This chain's CDR3 is CASSLVTGEQYF. CDR3 coding DNA: TGTGCCAGCAGTTTAGTAACGGGGGAGCAGTACTTC. Combining the CDR3 with reference TRBV28 and TRBJ2-7 gives the whole variable domain DVKVTQSSRYLVKRTGEKVFLECVQDMDHENMFWYRQDPGLGLRLIYFSYDVKMKEKGDIPEGYSVSREKKERFSLILESASTNQTSMYLCASSLVTGEQYFGPGTRLTVT.

The sample holds a few counts of this clone. The J gene is TRBJ2-3, the V gene TRBV9, with D unresolved. From germline, CDR1 is SGDLS and CDR2 YYNGEE. CDR3 length: 13 amino acids. V was clipped by 4 bases and J by 0 bases, with 6 bases between them. CDR3 DNA sequence: TGTGCCAGCAGCCAAATTAGCACAGATACGCAGTATTTT. This translates into CASSQISTDTQYF.

The chain's CDR3 is CASSLWGLSSYNEQFF. In nucleotides, the CDR3 is TGTGCCAGCAGTTTATGGGGACTGAGCTCCTACAATGAGCAGTTCTTC. The V gene is TRBV28, the J gene TRBJ2-1; D may be TRBD2 (6 bases). The CDR3 runs 16 residues. Germline CDR1 and CDR2: MDHEN and SYDVKM. Trimming pared 0 bases from V and 0 bases from J, leaving 9 bases between.

The genes are TRBV28 and TRBJ2-1; 10 bases are shared with TRBD2. Germline lookup yields CDR1 MDHEN and CDR2 SYDVKM. The ends lost 6 bases at V and 10 bases at J; junction bases unmatched: 6. CDR3 length equals 13 residues. The CDR3 DNA sequence: TGTGCCAGCAGCATAGCGGGAGGTGGAGAGCAGTTCTTC. Translating it yields CASSIAGGGEQFF.

The genes are TRBV11-2 and TRBJ2-5, with 12 bases aligning to TRBD2. V lost 5 bases, J lost 5 bases, and 6 bases stayed unmatched. There are 15 residues in the CDR3. Looked up from germline, CDR1 is SGHAT and CDR2 is FQNNGV. CDR3 nucleotide sequence: TGTGCCAGCAGCAAACGACTAGCGGGAGCTGAGACCCAGTACTTC. This sequence encodes CASSKRLAGAETQYF.

V is TRBV5-1 and J is TRBJ2-7; D remains unclear. Germline lookup yields CDR1 SGHRS and CDR2 YFSETQ. V gave up 0 bases and J gave up 0 bases, with 10 bases separating them. The CDR3 runs 15 residues. The CDR3, as DNA: TGCGCCAGCAGCTTGGGGCAGATAAGCTCCTACGAGCAGTACTTC. Protein sequence: CASSLGQISSYEQYF.

This sequence joins TRBV29-1 and TRBJ2-7; the match to TRBD1 covers 8 bases. CDR1 and CDR2 from the germline V gene are SQVTM and ANQGSEA. The CDR3 covers 15 residues. V trimming: 4 bases; J trimming: 4 bases; junction bases outside the gene matches: 12. CDR3 nucleotides: TGCAGCGTTGTTTTTGGGCAGGGGGCAGGGTACGAGCAGTACTTC. Encoded protein: CSVVFGQGAGYEQYF.

In DNA, the CDR3 is TGTGCCACCAGTGGCTCCGGGACGGGCTATGGCTACACCTTC. This encodes CATSGSGTGYGYTF. The chain couples TRBV24-1 to TRBJ1-2, with D possibly matching TRBD1 (5 bases). CDR1 and CDR2 from the germline V gene are KGHDR and SFDVKD. The CDR3 has 14 amino acids. V was shortened by 5 bases and J by 4 bases, with 13 bases between the two germline ends.

This chain connects TRBV28 to TRBJ1-5; TRBD1 is a possible D gene (5 bases). CDR1 is MDHEN and CDR2 is SYDVKM in the germline V gene. This CDR3 contains 16 residues. V dropped 3 bases and J dropped 1 base, with 13 bases sitting between them. This CDR3 is CASSLGQGASNQPQHF. CDR3 coding DNA: TGTGCCAGCAGTTTGGGGCAGGGAGCCAGCAATCAGCCCCAGCATTTT.

The chain employs TRBV10-1 and TRBJ2-3, with a tentative D call TRBD2 (5 bases). Germline CDR1 WNHNN, CDR2 SYGVQD (reference sequence). V lost 3 bases and J 0 bases, leaving 10 bases between the germline ends. This CDR3 contains 15 residues. CDR3 in amino acids: CASSDTGSSTDTQYF. The CDR3 region has the DNA TGCGCCAGCAGTGATACTGGGAGCAGCACAGATACGCAGTATTTT.